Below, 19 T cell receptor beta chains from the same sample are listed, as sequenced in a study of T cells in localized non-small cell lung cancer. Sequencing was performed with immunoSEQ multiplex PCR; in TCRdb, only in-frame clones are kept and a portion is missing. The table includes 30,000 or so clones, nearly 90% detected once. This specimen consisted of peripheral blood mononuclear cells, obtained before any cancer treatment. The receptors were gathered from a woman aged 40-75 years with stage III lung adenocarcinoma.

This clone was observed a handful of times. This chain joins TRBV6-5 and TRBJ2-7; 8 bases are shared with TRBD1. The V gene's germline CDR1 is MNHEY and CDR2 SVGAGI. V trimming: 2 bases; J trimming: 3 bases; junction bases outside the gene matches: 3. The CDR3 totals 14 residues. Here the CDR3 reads CASSYRGTGYEQYF. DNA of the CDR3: TGTGCCAGCAGTTACAGAGGGACAGGCTACGAGCAGTACTTC.

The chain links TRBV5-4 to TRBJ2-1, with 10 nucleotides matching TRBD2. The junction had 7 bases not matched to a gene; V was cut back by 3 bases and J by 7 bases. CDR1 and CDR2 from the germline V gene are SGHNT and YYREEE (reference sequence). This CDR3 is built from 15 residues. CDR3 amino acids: CASSWSSGSENEQFF. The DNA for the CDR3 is TGTGCCAGCAGCTGGTCTAGCGGGAGCGAAAATGAGCAGTTCTTC.

CDR3 loop: CASRTDRVGNQPQHF. The CDR3 coding sequence is TGTGCCAGTAGGACGGACAGGGTAGGAAATCAGCCCCAGCATTTT. V gene TRBV19 combines with J gene TRBJ1-5, with 8 bases identical to TRBD1. The CDR3 extends over 15 amino acids. Germline trimming cut 6 bases from V and 4 bases from J; bases unmatched to any gene: 8. From germline, CDR1 is LNHDA and CDR2 SQIVND (reference sequence).

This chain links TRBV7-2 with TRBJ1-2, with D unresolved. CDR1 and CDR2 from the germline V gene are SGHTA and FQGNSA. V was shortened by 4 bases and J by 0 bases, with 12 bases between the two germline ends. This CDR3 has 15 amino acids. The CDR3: CASSSVGPTNYGYTF. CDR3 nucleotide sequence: TGTGCCAGCAGCTCGGTGGGCCCAACTAACTATGGCTACACCTTC.

For the CDR3, the DNA is TGTGCCACCAGCAGAGACAGGACCTATGGCTACACCTTC. It specifies CATSRDRTYGYTF. The rearrangement links TRBV15 to TRBJ1-2; the D is unclear. Germline V gene lookup returns CDR1 LNHNV and CDR2 YYDKDF (reference sequence). CDR3 length: 13 residues. V shed 0 bases and J shed 4 bases, with 6 bases lying between them.

The CDR3 sequence: CSAFGGNGYTF. The CDR3, as DNA: TGCAGTGCCTTCGGGGGCAACGGCTACACCTTC. The J gene is TRBJ1-2, the V gene TRBV20-1; perhaps TRBD1 as D (6 bases). The CDR3 runs 11 residues. V was clipped by 6 bases and J by 8 bases, with 13 bases between them. Per the germline V gene, CDR1 is DFQATT and CDR2 is SNEGSKA (reference sequence).

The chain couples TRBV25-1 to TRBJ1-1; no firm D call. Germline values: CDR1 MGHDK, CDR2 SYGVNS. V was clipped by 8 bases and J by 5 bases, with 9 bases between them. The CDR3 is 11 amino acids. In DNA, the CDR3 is TGTGCCAGCTCCCTGGGAACTGAAGCTTTCTTT. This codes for CASSLGTEAFF.

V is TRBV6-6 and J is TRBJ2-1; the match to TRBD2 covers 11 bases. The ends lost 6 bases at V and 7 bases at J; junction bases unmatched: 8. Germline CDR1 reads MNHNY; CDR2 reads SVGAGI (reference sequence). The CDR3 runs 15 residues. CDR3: CASSPTSGVGNEQFF. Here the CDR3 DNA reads TGTGCCAGCAGCCCGACTAGCGGGGTGGGAAATGAGCAGTTCTTC.

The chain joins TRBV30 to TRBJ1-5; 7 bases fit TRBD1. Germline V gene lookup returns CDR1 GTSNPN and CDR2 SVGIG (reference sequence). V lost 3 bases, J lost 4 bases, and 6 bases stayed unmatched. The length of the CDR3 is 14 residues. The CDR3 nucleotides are TGTGCCTGGAGGAACCCCAGGGGGAATCAGCCCCAGCATTTT. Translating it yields CAWRNPRGNQPQHF.

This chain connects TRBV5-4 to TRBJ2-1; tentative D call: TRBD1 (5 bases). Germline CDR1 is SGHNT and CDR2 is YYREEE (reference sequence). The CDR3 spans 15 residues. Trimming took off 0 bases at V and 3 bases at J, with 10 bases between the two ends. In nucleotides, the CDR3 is TGTGCCAGCAGCTTGGAGGCGACAGTCTACAATGAGCAGTTCTTC. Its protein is CASSLEATVYNEQFF.

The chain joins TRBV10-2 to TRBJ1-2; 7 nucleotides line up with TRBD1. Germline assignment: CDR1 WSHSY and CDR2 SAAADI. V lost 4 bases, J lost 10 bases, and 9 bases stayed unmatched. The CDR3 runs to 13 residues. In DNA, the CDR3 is TGCGCCAGCAGTGCGATCCAGACAGGGCCCTACACCTTC. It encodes CASSAIQTGPYTF.

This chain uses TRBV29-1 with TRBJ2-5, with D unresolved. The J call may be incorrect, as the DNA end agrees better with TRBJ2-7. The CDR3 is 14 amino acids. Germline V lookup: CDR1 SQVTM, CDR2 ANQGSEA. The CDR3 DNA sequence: TGCAGCGTTGAAGGGTTGGGAAACTCCTACGAGCAGTACTTC. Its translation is CSVEGLGNSYEQYF.

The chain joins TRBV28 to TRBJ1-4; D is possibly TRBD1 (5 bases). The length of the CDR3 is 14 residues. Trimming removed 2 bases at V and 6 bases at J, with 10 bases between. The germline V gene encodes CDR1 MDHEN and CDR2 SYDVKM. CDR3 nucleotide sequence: TGTGCCAGCAGTTTAAGGGGTGGAGATGAAAAACTGTTTTTT. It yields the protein CASSLRGGDEKLFF.

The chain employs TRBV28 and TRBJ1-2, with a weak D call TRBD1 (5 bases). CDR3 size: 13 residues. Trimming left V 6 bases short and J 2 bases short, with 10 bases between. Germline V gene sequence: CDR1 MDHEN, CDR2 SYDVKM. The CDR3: CASRQTDNYGYTF. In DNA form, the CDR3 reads TGTGCCAGCAGACAGACAGACAACTATGGCTACACCTTC.

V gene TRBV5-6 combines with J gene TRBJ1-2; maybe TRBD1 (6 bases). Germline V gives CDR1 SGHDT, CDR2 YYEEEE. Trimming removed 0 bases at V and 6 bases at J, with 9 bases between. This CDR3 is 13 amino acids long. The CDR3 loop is CASSLGGLNGYTF. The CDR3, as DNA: TGTGCCAGCAGCTTGGGGGGGCTAAATGGCTACACCTTC.

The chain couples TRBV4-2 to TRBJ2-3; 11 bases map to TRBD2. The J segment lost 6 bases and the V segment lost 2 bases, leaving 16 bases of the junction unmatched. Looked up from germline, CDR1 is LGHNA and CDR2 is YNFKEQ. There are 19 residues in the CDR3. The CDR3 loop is CASSQLTSGGTGQSDTQYF. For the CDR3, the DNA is TGTGCCAGCAGCCAACTTACTAGCGGGGGAACCGGCCAGTCGGATACGCAGTATTTT.

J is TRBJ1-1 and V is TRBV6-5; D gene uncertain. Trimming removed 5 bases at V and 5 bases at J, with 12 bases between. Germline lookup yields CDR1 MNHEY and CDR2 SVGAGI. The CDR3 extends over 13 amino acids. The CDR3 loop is CASSTNGRTEAFF. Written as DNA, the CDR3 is TGTGCCAGCAGTACCAACGGGAGGACTGAAGCTTTCTTT.

The CDR3 here is CASSVLDRGEYGYTF. For the CDR3, the DNA is TGTGCCAGCAGCGTCTTGGACAGGGGAGAGTATGGCTACACCTTC. V gene TRBV9 combines with J gene TRBJ1-2; 9 positions agree with TRBD1. Per the germline V gene, CDR1 is SGDLS and CDR2 is YYNGEE. J lost 5 bases, V lost 2 bases, and 7 bases had no gene match. The CDR3 runs 15 residues.

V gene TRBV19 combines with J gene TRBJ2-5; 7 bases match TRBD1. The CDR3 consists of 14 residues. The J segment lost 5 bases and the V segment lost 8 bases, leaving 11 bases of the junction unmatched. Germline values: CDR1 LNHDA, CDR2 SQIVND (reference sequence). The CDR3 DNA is TGTGCCAGTCCGACAGGGATGGGGGAGGAGACCCAGTACTTC. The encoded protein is CASPTGMGEETQYF. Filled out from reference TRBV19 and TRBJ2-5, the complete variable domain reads DGGITQSPKYLFRKEGQNVTLSCEQNLNHDAMYWYRQDPGQGLRLIYYSQIVNDFQKGDIAEGYSVSREKKESFPLTVTSAQKNPTAFYLCASPTGMGEETQYFGPGTRLLVL.